This note documents a single TCR beta chain sequence. Only in-frame clones appear in the TCRdb table, and some are missing; sequencing was by immunoSEQ multiplex PCR. The data hold about 320,000 clones, with approximately 86% observed a single time. The sample is drawn from a study of blood T cell repertoires in COVID-19. On the study more broadly: From T cells, B-cell-depleted T cells, or PBMCs came the material, which was cDNA or gDNA.

The source material was PBMCs or T cells enriched from blood (not recorded which). This receptor was taken from a young woman who had recovered from COVID-19.

This CDR3 is CASSGRLGSGLPTDTQYF. CDR3 nucleotides: TGTGCCAGCAGCGGGCGACTGGGATCGGGACTCCCCACAGATACGCAGTATTTT. The V gene is TRBV7-9, the J gene TRBJ2-3; D possibly corresponds to TRBD2 (6 bases). This CDR3 has 18 residues. Per germline, CDR1 SEHNR and CDR2 FQNEAQ (reference sequence). Trimming removed 5 bases at V and 2 bases at J, with 23 bases between.